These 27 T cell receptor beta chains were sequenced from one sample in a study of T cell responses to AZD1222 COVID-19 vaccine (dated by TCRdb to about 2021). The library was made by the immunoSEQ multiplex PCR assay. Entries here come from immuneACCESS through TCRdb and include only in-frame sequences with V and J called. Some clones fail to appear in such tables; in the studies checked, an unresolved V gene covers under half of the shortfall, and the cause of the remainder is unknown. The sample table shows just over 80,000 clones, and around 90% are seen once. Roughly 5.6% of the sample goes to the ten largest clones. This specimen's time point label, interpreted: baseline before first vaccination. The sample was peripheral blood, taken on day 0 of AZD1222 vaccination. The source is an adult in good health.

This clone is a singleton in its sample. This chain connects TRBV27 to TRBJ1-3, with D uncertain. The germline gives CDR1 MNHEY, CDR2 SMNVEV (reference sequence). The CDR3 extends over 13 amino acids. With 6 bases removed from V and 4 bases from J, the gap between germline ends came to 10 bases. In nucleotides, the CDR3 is TGTGCCAGCAGGCGGGCGGCCGGAAACACCATATATTTT. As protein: CASRRAAGNTIYF.

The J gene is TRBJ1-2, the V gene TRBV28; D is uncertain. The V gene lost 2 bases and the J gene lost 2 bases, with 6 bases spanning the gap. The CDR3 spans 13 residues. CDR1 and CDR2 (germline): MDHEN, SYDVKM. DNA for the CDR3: TGTGCCAGCAGTTTAGAAGGGAACTATGGCTACACCTTC. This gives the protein CASSLEGNYGYTF.

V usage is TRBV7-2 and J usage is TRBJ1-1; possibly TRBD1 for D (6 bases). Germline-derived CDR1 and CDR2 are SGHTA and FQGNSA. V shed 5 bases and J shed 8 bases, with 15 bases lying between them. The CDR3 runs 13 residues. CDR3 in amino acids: CASSADRFREAFF. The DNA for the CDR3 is TGTGCCAGCAGCGCTGACAGGTTTCGAGAAGCTTTCTTT.

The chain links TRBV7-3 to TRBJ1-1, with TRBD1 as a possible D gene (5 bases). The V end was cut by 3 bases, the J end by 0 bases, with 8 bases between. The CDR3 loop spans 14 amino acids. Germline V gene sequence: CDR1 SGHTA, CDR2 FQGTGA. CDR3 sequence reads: CASSLGGLNTEAFF. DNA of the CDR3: TGTGCCAGCAGCTTGGGGGGGTTGAACACTGAAGCTTTCTTT.

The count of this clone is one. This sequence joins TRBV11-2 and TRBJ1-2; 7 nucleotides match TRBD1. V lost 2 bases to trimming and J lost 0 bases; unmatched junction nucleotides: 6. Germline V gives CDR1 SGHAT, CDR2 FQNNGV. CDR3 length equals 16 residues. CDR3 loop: CASSLFGTDSNYGYTF. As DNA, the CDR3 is TGTGCCAGCAGCTTATTTGGGACAGATTCTAACTATGGCTACACCTTC.

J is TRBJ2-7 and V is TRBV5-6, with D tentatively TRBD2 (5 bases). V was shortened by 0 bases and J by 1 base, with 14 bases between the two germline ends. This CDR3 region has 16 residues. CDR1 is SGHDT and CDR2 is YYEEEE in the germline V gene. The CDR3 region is CASSLVRTYESYEQYF. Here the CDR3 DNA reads TGTGCCAGCAGCTTGGTTAGGACTTATGAATCCTACGAGCAGTACTTC.

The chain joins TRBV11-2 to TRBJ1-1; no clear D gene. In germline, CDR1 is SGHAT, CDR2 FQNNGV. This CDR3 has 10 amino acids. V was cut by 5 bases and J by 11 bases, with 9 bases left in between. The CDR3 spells CASSAVGAFF. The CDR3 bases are TGTGCCAGCAGCGCCGTCGGGGCTTTCTTT.

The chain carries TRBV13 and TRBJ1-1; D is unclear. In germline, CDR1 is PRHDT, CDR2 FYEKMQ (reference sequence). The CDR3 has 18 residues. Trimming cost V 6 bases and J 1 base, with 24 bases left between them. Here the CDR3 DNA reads TGTGCCAGCAGTTCCCATCCCGGCTTCTGGGGAGAGAACACTGAAGCTTTCTTT. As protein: CASSSHPGFWGENTEAFF.

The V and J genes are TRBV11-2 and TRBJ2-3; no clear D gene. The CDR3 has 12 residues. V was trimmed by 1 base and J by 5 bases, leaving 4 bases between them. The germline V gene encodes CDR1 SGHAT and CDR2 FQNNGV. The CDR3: CASSLVGDTQYF. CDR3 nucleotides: TGTGCCAGCAGCTTAGTAGGAGATACGCAGTATTTT. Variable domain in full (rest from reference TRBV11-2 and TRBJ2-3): EAGVAQSPRYKIIEKRQSVAFWCNPISGHATLYWYQQILGQGPKLLIQFQNNGVVDDSQLPKDRFSAERLKGVDSTLKIQPAKLEDSAVYLCASSLVGDTQYFGPGTRLTVL.

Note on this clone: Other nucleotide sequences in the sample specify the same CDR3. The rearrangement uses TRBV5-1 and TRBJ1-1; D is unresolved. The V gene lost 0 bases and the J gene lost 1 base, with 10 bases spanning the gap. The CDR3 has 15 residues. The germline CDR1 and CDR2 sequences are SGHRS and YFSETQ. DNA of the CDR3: TGCGCCAGCAGCTTGGGTGGCAGGAAGAACACTGAAGCTTTCTTT. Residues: CASSLGGRKNTEAFF. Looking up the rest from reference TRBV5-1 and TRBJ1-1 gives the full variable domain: KAGVTQTPRYLIKTRGQQVTLSCSPISGHRSVSWYQQTPGQGLQFLFEYFSETQRNKGNFPGRFSGRQFSNSRSEMNVSTLELGDSALYLCASSLGGRKNTEAFFGQGTRLTVV.

The CDR3 reads CASSLTGQFRKDGYTF. CDR3 in DNA: TGCGCCAGCAGCTTGACCGGACAGTTTCGAAAGGATGGCTACACCTTC. The J gene is TRBJ1-2, the V gene TRBV5-1, with D maybe TRBD1 (6 bases). V was cut by 1 base and J by 6 bases, with 19 bases left in between. CDR1 is SGHRS, CDR2 YFSETQ, per germline. The CDR3 is 16 residues long.

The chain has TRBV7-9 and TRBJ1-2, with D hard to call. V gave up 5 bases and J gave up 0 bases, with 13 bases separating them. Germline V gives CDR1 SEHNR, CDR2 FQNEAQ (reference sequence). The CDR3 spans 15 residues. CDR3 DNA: TGTGCCAGCAGCCCTAGACCGCGCTCTAACTATGGCTACACCTTC. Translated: CASSPRPRSNYGYTF.

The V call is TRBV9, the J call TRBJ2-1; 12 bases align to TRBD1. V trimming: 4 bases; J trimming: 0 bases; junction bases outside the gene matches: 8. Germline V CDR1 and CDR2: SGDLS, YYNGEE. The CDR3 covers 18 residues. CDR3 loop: CASSPRDRGPSSYNEQFF. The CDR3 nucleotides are TGTGCCAGCAGCCCCCGGGACAGGGGGCCTAGCTCCTACAATGAGCAGTTCTTC.

The CDR3 loop reads CASSSSPSSGAQETQYF. The DNA for the CDR3 is TGCGCCAGCAGCTCCTCTCCCTCCTCCGGGGCACAAGAGACCCAGTACTTC. The rearrangement links TRBV5-1 to TRBJ2-5; D may be TRBD1 or TRBD2 (5 bases each). Trimming removed 3 bases from V and 2 bases from J, with 20 bases in between. The CDR3 runs 17 residues. Germline values: CDR1 SGHRS, CDR2 YFSETQ.

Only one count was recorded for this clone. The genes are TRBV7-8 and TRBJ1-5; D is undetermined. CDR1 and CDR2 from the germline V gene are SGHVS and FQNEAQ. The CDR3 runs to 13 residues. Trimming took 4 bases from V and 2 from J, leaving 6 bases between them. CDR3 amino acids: CASSSGGNQPQHF. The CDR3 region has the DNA TGTGCCAGCAGCTCCGGGGGCAATCAGCCCCAGCATTTT.

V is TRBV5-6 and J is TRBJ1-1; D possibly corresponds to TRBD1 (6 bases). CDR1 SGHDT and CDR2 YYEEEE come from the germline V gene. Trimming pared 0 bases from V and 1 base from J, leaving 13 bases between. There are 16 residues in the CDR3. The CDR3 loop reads CASSLEGGSGNTEAFF. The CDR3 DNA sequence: TGTGCCAGCAGCTTGGAAGGGGGGTCGGGGAACACTGAAGCTTTCTTT.

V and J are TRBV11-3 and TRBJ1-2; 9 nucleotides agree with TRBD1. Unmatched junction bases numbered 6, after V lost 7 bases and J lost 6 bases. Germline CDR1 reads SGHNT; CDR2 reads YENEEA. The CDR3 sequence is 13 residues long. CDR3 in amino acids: CASTGTGTDGYTF. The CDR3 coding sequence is TGTGCCAGCACCGGGACAGGGACCGATGGCTACACCTTC.

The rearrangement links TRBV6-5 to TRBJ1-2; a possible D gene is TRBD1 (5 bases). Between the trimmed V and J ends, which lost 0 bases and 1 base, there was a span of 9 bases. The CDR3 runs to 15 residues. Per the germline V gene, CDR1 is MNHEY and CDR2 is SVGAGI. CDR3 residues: CASSYSRRGNYGYTF. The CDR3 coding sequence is TGTGCCAGCAGTTACTCGAGAAGGGGTAACTATGGCTACACCTTC.

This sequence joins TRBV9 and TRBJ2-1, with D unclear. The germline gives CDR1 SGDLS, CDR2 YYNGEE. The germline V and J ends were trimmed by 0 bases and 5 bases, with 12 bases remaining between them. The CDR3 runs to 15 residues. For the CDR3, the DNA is TGTGCCAGCAGCGTAGGCTTGGCAGCCAACAATGAGCAGTTCTTC. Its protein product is CASSVGLAANNEQFF.

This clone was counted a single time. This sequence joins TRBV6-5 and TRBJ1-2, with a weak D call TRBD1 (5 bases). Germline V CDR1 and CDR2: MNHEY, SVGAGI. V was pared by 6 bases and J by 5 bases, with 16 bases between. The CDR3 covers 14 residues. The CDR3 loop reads CASRLDTWGYGYTF. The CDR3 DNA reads TGTGCCAGCAGGCTTGATACGTGGGGGTATGGCTACACCTTC.

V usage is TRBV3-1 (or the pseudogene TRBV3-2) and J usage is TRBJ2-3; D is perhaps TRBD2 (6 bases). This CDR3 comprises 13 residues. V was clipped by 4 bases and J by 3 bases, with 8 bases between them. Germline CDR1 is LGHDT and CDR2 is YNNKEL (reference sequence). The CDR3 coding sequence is TGTGCCAGCAGCCGTGCGGGGACAGATACGCAGTATTTT. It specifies CASSRAGTDTQYF.

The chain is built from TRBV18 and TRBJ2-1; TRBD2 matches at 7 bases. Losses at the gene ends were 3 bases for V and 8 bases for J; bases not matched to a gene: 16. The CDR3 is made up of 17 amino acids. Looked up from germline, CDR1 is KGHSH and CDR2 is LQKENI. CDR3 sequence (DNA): TGTGCCAGCTCACCTTCGCAAGCGAGGGTGAGCGGGGATGAGCAGTTCTTC. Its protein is CASSPSQARVSGDEQFF.

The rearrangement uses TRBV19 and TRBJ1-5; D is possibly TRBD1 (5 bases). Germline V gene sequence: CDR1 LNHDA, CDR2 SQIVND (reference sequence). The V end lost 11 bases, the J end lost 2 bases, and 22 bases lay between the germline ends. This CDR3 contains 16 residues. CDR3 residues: CAPIKPGFRGNQPQHF. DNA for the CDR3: TGTGCCCCTATCAAGCCGGGGTTCAGGGGCAATCAGCCCCAGCATTTT.

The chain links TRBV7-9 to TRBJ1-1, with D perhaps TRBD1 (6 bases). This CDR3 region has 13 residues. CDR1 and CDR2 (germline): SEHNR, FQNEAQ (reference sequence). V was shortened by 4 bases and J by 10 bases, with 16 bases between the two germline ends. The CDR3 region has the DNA TGTGCCAGCAGCTCCACCTCGGGAGGGGGAGCTTTCTTT. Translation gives CASSSTSGGGAFF.

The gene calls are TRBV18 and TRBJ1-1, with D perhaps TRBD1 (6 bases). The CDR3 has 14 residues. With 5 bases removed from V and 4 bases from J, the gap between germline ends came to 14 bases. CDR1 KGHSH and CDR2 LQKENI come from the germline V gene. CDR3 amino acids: CASSINRVGTEAFF. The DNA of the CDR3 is TGTGCCAGCTCAATAAACAGGGTGGGCACTGAAGCTTTCTTT.

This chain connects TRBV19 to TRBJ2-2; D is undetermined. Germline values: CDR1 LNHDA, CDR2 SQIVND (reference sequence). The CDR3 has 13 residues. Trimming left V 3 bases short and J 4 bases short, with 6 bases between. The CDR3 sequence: CASSISTTGELFF. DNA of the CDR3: TGTGCCAGTAGTATCTCTACCACCGGGGAGCTGTTTTTT.

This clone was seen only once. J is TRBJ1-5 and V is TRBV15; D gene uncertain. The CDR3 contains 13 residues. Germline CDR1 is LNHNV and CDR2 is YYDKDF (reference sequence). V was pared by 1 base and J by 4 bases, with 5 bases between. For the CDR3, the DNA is TGTGCCACCAGCAGAGGACGGAATCAGCCCCAGCATTTT. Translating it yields CATSRGRNQPQHF.